This T cell receptor beta chain was recorded in a study of CD8 T cells in ankylosing spondylitis. Study-wide results and caveats: Disease-linked clones bore a CD8+ phenotype, appearing relatively rarely in peripheral blood. What appeared characteristic of ankylosing spondylitis blood was a TCR beta motif of 7 or 8 highly homologous variants.

This clonotype has at least ten counts. The antigen remains undetermined. One entry per CDR3 protein, called by TCRdb with MiXCR from the 5' RACE reads. The sample shows about 800,000 distinct CDR3 sequences, around 11% of them seen only once. Trimming shortened V by 4 bases and J by 3 bases, and 9 bases separated the two germline ends. Germline V CDR1 and CDR2: DFQATT, SNEGSKA (reference sequence). This CDR3 has 12 residues. This chain links TRBV20-1 with TRBJ1-1; D is possibly TRBD1 (5 bases). Sequencing was done on a sample of blood, either unsorted or a sorted T cell fraction (not recorded which). The TCR originated in a male donor with ankylosing spondylitis. In nucleotides, the CDR3 is TGCAGTGCTAACACAGGTTACACTGAAGCTTTCTTT. Protein sequence: CSANTGYTEAFF.